This T cell receptor beta chain was captured in a study of blood T cells in healthy people across ages. J was trimmed by 6 bases and V by 7 bases; bases with no gene match: 18. Germline-derived CDR1 and CDR2 are MDHEN and SYDVKM. This CDR3 contains 19 residues. Next came a second PCR, run for about 6 to 11 cycles, which used a sample-barcoded 5' primer along with a J-beta primer mix. Each cDNA molecule, via a template-switch adaptor with 12 random nucleotides, was tagged. TCRdb reprocessed the 5' RACE reads via MiXCR and lists one record per CDR3 protein. Of about 760,000 distinct CDR3 sequences in the sample, around 25% were seen once. In addition, the sample was reused for a study of T cells of mothers and their children. From that study: According to the study, all extracted RNA entered cDNA synthesis at about 1.4 ug per 15 ul.

The gene calls are TRBV28 and TRBJ2-3; 14 bases map to TRBD2. Specimen: blood. The receptor's source is a boy aged 5-17 years in good health. CDR3: CASNQITGLAGALLDTQYF. Written as DNA, the CDR3 is TGTGCCAGCAACCAAATAACGGGACTAGCGGGAGCGTTGTTGGATACGCAGTATTTT. The entire variable domain, with the rest obtained from reference TRBV28 and TRBJ2-3, is as follows: DVKVTQSSRYLVKRTGEKVFLECVQDMDHENMFWYRQDPGLGLRLIYFSYDVKMKEKGDIPEGYSVSREKKERFSLILESASTNQTSMYLCASNQITGLAGALLDTQYFGPGTRLTVL.